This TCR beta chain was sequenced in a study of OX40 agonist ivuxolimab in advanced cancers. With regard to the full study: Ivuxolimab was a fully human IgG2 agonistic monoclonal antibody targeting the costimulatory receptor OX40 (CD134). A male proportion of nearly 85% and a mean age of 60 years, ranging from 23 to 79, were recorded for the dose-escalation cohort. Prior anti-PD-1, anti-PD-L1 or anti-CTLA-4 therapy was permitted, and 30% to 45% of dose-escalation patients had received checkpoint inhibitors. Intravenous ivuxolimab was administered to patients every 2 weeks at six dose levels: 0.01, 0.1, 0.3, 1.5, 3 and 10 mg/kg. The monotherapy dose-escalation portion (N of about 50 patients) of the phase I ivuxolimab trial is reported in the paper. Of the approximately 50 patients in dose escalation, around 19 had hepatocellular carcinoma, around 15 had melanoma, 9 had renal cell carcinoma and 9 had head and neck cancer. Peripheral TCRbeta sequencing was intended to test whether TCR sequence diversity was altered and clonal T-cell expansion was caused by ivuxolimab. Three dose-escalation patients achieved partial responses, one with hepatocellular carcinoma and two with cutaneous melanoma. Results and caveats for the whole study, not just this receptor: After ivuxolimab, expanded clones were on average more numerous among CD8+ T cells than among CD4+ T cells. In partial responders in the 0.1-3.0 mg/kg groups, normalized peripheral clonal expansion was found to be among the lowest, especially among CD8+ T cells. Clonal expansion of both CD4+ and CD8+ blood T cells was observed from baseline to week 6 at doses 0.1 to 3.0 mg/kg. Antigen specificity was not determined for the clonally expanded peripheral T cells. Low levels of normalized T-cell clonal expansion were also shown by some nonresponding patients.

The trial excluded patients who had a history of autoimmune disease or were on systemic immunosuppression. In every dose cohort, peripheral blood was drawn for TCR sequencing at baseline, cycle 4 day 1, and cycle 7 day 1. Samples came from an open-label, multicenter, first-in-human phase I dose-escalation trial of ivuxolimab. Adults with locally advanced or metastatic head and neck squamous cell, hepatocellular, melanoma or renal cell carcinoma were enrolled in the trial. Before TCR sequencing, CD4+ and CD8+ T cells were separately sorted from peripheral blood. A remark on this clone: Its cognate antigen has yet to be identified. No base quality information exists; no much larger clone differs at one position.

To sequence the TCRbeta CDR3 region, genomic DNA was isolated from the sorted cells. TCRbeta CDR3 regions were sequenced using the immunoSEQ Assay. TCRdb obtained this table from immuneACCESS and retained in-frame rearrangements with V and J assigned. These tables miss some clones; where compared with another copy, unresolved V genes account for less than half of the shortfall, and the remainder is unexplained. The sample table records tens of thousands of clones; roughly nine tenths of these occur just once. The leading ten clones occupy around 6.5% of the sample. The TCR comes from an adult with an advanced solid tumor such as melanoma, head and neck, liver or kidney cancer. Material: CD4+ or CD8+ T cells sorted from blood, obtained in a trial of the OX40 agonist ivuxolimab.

CDR3 reads: CASSPLLVAETQYF. The nucleotide sequence reads TGTGCCAGCTCACCACTGCTAGTAGCGGAGACCCAGTACTTC. This sequence uses TRBV18 and TRBJ2-5; TRBD2 might be the D gene, on 5 matching bases. V is clipped by 1 base and J by 5 bases, and the sequence between their germline boundaries is 11 bases long. The cysteine opens and the phenylalanine closes a CDR3 of 14 amino acids. The kept DNA is CDR3 alone, 42 bases in frame from the first base. The germline V gene supplies CDR1 KGHSH and CDR2 LQKENI.